This T cell receptor (beta chain) came from a study of cytomegalovirus exposure and HLA in healthy donors. The CDR3 sequence is 14 residues long. The V and J ends lost 0 bases and 4 bases respectively, with 10 bases between them. The germline CDR1 and CDR2 sequences are SGHRS and YFSETQ. Findings of the study overall: In a later analysis, HLA-associated TCR beta chains were more clonally expanded than equally common others.

PCR primers comprised 60 Vbeta and 13 Jbeta primers. Profiled with immunoSEQ multiplex PCR; TCRdb holds only in-frame clones, not every one. This sample has some 110,000 clones, with around 75% found just once. Concerning this clone itself: Its antigen is not identified.

This receptor was identified in a woman aged 25-40 years in good health and CMV-seronegative. The rearrangement uses TRBV5-1 and TRBJ1-2; maybe TRBD1 (6 bases). Sample: PBMCs. The CDR3 loop is CASSLEQGSYGYTF. CDR3 nucleotides: TGCGCCAGCAGCTTGGAACAGGGTAGCTATGGCTACACCTTC.